The 18 T cell receptor beta chains below come from one sample, sequenced in a study of shared T cell receptors in the human thymus. Profiled with immunoSEQ multiplex PCR; TCRdb holds only in-frame clones, not every one. The table includes 700,000 or so clones, roughly 88% detected once. In addition, the sample was reused for a study of human thymus T cells.

The specimen was thymocytes. These receptors all come from a girl in the first two years of life with a congenital heart defect.

This chain joins TRBV4-3 and TRBJ1-1; the D gene is possibly TRBD1 (5 bases). The CDR3 sequence is 15 residues long. Germline V gives CDR1 LGHNA, CDR2 YSLEER. V gave up 4 bases and J gave up 5 bases, with 17 bases separating them. CDR3 nucleotide sequence: TGCGCCAGCAGCCCGGGACTGGACGAGGAGACTGAAGCTTTCTTT. This gives the protein CASSPGLDEETEAFF.

This chain joins TRBV28 and TRBJ2-7, with a possible D match to TRBD1 (5 bases). V was cut by 5 bases and J by 3 bases, with 11 bases left in between. In germline, CDR1 is MDHEN, CDR2 SYDVKM. This CDR3 spans 13 amino acids. CDR3 bases: TGTGCCAGCAGTCGTTTAAGGGGCTACGAGCAGTACTTC. It translates to CASSRLRGYEQYF. Full variable domain (remainder filled in from reference TRBV28 and TRBJ2-7): DVKVTQSSRYLVKRTGEKVFLECVQDMDHENMFWYRQDPGLGLRLIYFSYDVKMKEKGDIPEGYSVSREKKERFSLILESASTNQTSMYLCASSRLRGYEQYFGPGTRLTVT.

This sequence joins TRBV6-6 and TRBJ2-5; 7 bases are a match to TRBD1. CDR3 length: 16 residues. The germline V gene encodes CDR1 MNHNY and CDR2 SVGAGI (reference sequence). With V trimmed by 4 bases and J by 6 bases, 14 bases remained unmatched. The CDR3 sequence: CASSWSKTGMEKTQYF. In nucleotides, the CDR3 is TGTGCCAGCAGTTGGTCCAAGACAGGGATGGAAAAGACCCAGTACTTC.

For the CDR3, the DNA is TGTGCCAGCAGTTTATCCCTTCCTCGACCCGACTATTATAATCAGCCCCAGCATTTT. Translated, it gives CASSLSLPRPDYYNQPQHF. The chain recombines TRBV28 with TRBJ1-5; D is ambiguous. Trimming pared 1 base from V and 4 bases from J, leaving 23 bases between. The germline V gene has CDR1 MDHEN and CDR2 SYDVKM. The CDR3 length is 19 residues.

This chain links TRBV4-1 with TRBJ2-7; 8 bases line up with TRBD1. The germline V gene has CDR1 MGHRA and CDR2 YSYEKL. This CDR3 has 18 amino acids. J gave up 5 bases and V 2 bases, and 17 bases lay outside the gene matches. The CDR3 DNA is TGCGCCAGCAGCCAAAAGAAGGACAGGGCCGCCCGATCGCACGAGCAGTACTTC. This sequence encodes CASSQKKDRAARSHEQYF.

The chain combines TRBV5-1 with TRBJ2-3; 10 bases align to TRBD2. The CDR3 is 15 amino acids. V dropped 2 bases and J dropped 5; count of bases not matched to a gene: 5. Germline V lookup: CDR1 SGHRS, CDR2 YFSETQ. The CDR3 region is CASSLSGGARDTQYF. CDR3 nucleotide sequence: TGCGCCAGCAGCTTAAGCGGGGGGGCGAGAGATACGCAGTATTTT. The full variable domain, rest sourced from reference TRBV5-1 and TRBJ2-3, is KAGVTQTPRYLIKTRGQQVTLSCSPISGHRSVSWYQQTPGQGLQFLFEYFSETQRNKGNFPGRFSGRQFSNSRSEMNVSTLELGDSALYLCASSLSGGARDTQYFGPGTRLTVL.

The chain links TRBV2 to TRBJ2-1; 8 positions match TRBD2. With 6 bases clipped from V and 0 bases from J, the junction kept 13 bases outside the gene matches. This CDR3 has 18 amino acids. Germline-derived CDR1 and CDR2 are SNHLY and FYNNEI. CDR3: CASRTPSTSGSSYNEQFF. The CDR3 bases are TGTGCCAGCAGAACCCCCTCTACTAGCGGTAGCTCCTACAATGAGCAGTTCTTC.

This chain joins TRBV11-2 and TRBJ1-1; D unresolved. This CDR3 region has 12 residues. The germline gives CDR1 SGHAT, CDR2 FQNNGV. V lost 8 bases and J 1 base, leaving 8 bases between the germline ends. Here the CDR3 DNA reads TGTGCCAGCCTTTCAGAGAACACTGAAGCTTTCTTT. Its translation is CASLSENTEAFF. Looking up the rest from reference TRBV11-2 and TRBJ1-1 gives the full variable domain: EAGVAQSPRYKIIEKRQSVAFWCNPISGHATLYWYQQILGQGPKLLIQFQNNGVVDDSQLPKDRFSAERLKGVDSTLKIQPAKLEDSAVYLCASLSENTEAFFGQGTRLTVV.

V usage is TRBV29-1 and J usage is TRBJ2-7; possible D gene TRBD1, 6 bases. Trimming removed 3 bases at V and 2 bases at J, with 17 bases between. Germline assignment: CDR1 SQVTM and CDR2 ANQGSEA. CDR3 length: 15 amino acids. CDR3: CSVETGTYVTYEQYF. The CDR3 bases are TGCAGCGTTGAGACCGGGACATACGTCACCTACGAGCAGTACTTC.

The chain combines TRBV6-5 with TRBJ2-5; TRBD2 matches at 9 bases. This CDR3 region has 15 residues. V lost 5 bases to trimming and J lost 1 base; unmatched junction nucleotides: 5. Looked up from germline, CDR1 is MNHEY and CDR2 is SVGAGI. The DNA for the CDR3 is TGTGCCAGCAGTGGGCTAGCGGGGACCCAAGAGACCCAGTACTTC. It specifies CASSGLAGTQETQYF.

The chain joins TRBV27 to TRBJ1-1; a possible D gene is TRBD1 (6 bases). The V end lost 7 bases, the J end lost 1 base, and 13 bases lay between the germline ends. Germline V gene sequence: CDR1 MNHEY, CDR2 SMNVEV (reference sequence). The CDR3 has 14 amino acids. The DNA for the CDR3 is TGTGCCAGCATGTACAGGGCGAGGAACACTGAAGCTTTCTTT. Protein sequence: CASMYRARNTEAFF.

This chain links TRBV4-3 with TRBJ1-2; D gene unclear. V was shortened by 3 bases and J by 3 bases, with 8 bases between the two germline ends. The CDR3 spans 13 residues. The germline V gene has CDR1 LGHNA and CDR2 YSLEER. The DNA for the CDR3 is TGCGCCAGCAGCCACCAGCGACACTATGGCTACACCTTC. Translation: CASSHQRHYGYTF.

This chain uses TRBV11-2 with TRBJ2-5; D not certain. The tail of the sequence fits TRBJ2-7 better, so the J call may be wrong. CDR1 and CDR2 (germline): SGHAT, FQNNGV. CDR3 length: 13 residues. CDR3 residues: CASSPPSSDEQYF. The DNA for the CDR3 is TGTGCCAGCAGCCCCCCGTCCAGCGACGAGCAGTACTTC.

The chain carries TRBV27 and TRBJ2-5, with D uncertain. Per the germline V gene, CDR1 is MNHEY and CDR2 is SMNVEV (reference sequence). The germline V and J ends were trimmed by 4 bases and 4 bases, with 10 bases remaining between them. This CDR3 contains 13 residues. The CDR3 sequence is CASSSGPPETQYF. The CDR3 DNA follows: TGTGCCAGCAGTTCTGGGCCCCCAGAGACCCAGTACTTC.

This chain uses TRBV27 with TRBJ2-1; TRBD1 matches at 10 bases. In germline, CDR1 is MNHEY, CDR2 SMNVEV (reference sequence). V was clipped by 5 bases and J by 7 bases; unmatched bases: 11. This CDR3 comprises 16 residues. CDR3 DNA sequence: TGTGCCAGCAGTCTTAACCAGGACAGGGGGGGGAATGAGCAGTTCTTC. Translation gives CASSLNQDRGGNEQFF.

Concerning this clone itself: This sample includes further DNA sequences coding for the same CDR3. The J gene is TRBJ2-5, the V gene TRBV15; the match to TRBD2 covers 11 bases. V shed 1 base and J 8 bases; nucleotides not matched to a gene: 3. This CDR3 has 14 residues. The germline CDR1 and CDR2 sequences are LNHNV and YYDKDF (reference sequence). The CDR3 region is CATSRVRLAGTQYF. The CDR3 DNA reads as TGTGCCACCAGCAGAGTCAGACTAGCGGGAACCCAGTACTTC.

The rearrangement links TRBV25-1 to TRBJ2-1, with a weak D call TRBD2 (6 bases). Trimming removed 2 bases at V and 6 bases at J, with 20 bases between. Per germline, CDR1 MGHDK and CDR2 SYGVNS. The CDR3 totals 17 residues. The CDR3 here is CASSERAPQAGTNEQFF. DNA for the CDR3: TGTGCCAGCAGTGAAAGGGCCCCGCAGGCGGGGACCAATGAGCAGTTCTTC.

The rearrangement joins TRBV20-1 to TRBJ1-2, with D possibly being TRBD1 (5 bases). The CDR3 covers 11 residues. The V gene's germline CDR1 is DFQATT and CDR2 SNEGSKA (reference sequence). Trimming removed 6 bases at V and 7 bases at J, with 12 bases between. The CDR3 DNA reads TGCAGTGCAAGGGACTCGGGTGGCTACACCTTC. Translating gives CSARDSGGYTF.